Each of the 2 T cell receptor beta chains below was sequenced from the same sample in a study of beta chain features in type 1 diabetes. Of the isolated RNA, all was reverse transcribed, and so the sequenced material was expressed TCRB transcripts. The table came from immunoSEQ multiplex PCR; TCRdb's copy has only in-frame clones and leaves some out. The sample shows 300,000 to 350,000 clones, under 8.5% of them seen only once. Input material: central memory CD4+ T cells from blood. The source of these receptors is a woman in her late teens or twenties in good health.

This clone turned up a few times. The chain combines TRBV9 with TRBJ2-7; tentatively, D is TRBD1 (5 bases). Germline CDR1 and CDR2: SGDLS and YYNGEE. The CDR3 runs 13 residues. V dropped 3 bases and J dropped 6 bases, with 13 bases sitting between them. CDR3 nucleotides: TGTGCCAGCAGCGCCTACAGGCCCAGCGAGCAGTACTTC. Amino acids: CASSAYRPSEQYF. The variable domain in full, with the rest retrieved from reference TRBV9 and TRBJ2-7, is DSGVTQTPKHLITATGQRVTLRCSPRSGDLSVYWYQQSLDQGLQFLIQYYNGEERAKGNILERFSAQQFPDLHSELNLSSLELGDSALYFCASSAYRPSEQYFGPGTRLTVT.

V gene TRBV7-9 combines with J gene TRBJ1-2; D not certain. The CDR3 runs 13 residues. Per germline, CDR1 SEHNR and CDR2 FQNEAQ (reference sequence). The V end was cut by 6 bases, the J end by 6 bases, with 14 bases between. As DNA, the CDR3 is TGTGCCAGCAGAGCGGAGGGAAGGAATGGCTACACCTTC. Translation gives CASRAEGRNGYTF.